Presented here are 23 T cell receptor beta chains from one specimen sequenced in a study of T cell responses to AZD1222 COVID-19 vaccine. The table came from immunoSEQ multiplex PCR; TCRdb's copy has only in-frame clones and leaves some out. The repertoire includes about 140,000 clones, 75% to 90% of them detected once, and about 4.8% sits in the top ten. The sample was peripheral blood, taken on day 0 of AZD1222 vaccination. These receptors were obtained from an adult in good health.

The V call is TRBV7-9, the J call TRBJ2-3; 7 positions match TRBD2. Germline loops: CDR1 SEHNR, CDR2 FQNEAQ (reference sequence). The CDR3 length is 15 residues. After removal of 6 bases from V and 0 bases from J, the junction contained 6 bases not matched to a gene. For the CDR3, the DNA is TGTGCCAGCAGGAACAAGCGGGGTAGCACAGATACGCAGTATTTT. Its translation: CASRNKRGSTDTQYF.

A few counts support this clone. The V gene is TRBV18, the J gene TRBJ2-1; D may be TRBD1 (6 bases). The CDR3 is made up of 13 amino acids. V was trimmed by 3 bases and J by 3 bases, leaving 6 bases between them. From germline, CDR1 is KGHSH and CDR2 LQKENI. The CDR3 region has the DNA TGTGCCAGCTCACCGGACAGCTACAATGAGCAGTTCTTC. Translation: CASSPDSYNEQFF. The complete variable domain, with remaining parts taken from reference TRBV18 and TRBJ2-1, reads NAGVMQNPRHLVRRRGQEARLRCSPMKGHSHVYWYRQLPEEGLKFMVYLQKENIIDESGMPKERFSAEFPKEGPSILRIQQVVRGDSAAYFCASSPDSYNEQFFGPGTRLTVL.

The CDR3 spells CASSSTSVNTEAFF. The CDR3 DNA sequence: TGCGCCAGCAGCTCAACCAGCGTAAACACTGAAGCTTTCTTT. The V call is TRBV5-1, the J call TRBJ1-1; no firm D call. CDR3 length: 14 amino acids. Germline assignment: CDR1 SGHRS and CDR2 YFSETQ. Deletions cut 3 bases from V and 2 bases from J, with 11 bases between.

The rearrangement uses TRBV7-9 and TRBJ1-3; no reliable D call. V lost 3 bases, J lost 7 bases, and 4 bases lay in between. Per germline, CDR1 SEHNR and CDR2 FQNEAQ (reference sequence). The CDR3 runs 11 residues. CDR3 sequence reads: CASSFRNTIYF. The CDR3 coding sequence is TGTGCCAGCAGCTTCCGGAACACCATATATTTT.

This clone was counted a single time. This rearrangement joins TRBV5-4 to TRBJ1-4; TRBD1 is a possible D gene (5 bases). V lost 2 bases, J lost 5 bases, and 10 bases lay in between. In germline, CDR1 is SGHNT, CDR2 YYREEE (reference sequence). The CDR3 runs to 14 residues. The CDR3 nucleotides read TGTGCCAGCAGCTTACTAGGGGTGAATGAAAAACTGTTTTTT. Amino acids: CASSLLGVNEKLFF.

The chain combines TRBV5-1 with TRBJ2-7; 9 bases match TRBD2. V was pared by 1 base and J by 7 bases, with 3 bases of the junction left unmatched. Germline loops: CDR1 SGHRS, CDR2 YFSETQ. There are 13 residues in the CDR3. The CDR3 here is CASSLTSGSEQYF. The CDR3 DNA reads TGCGCCAGCAGCTTGACTAGCGGGTCTGAGCAGTACTTC.

The chain couples TRBV4-1 to TRBJ1-4; D possibly corresponds to TRBD1 (5 bases). The ends were cut back, 0 bases at V and 2 bases at J, with 13 bases in the middle. Per germline, CDR1 MGHRA and CDR2 YSYEKL. CDR3 size: 17 residues. The CDR3 protein is CASSQDVRGATNEKLFF. In DNA form, the CDR3 reads TGCGCCAGCAGCCAAGATGTTCGAGGGGCGACTAATGAAAAACTGTTTTTT.

This clone was detected once. The chain couples TRBV25-1 to TRBJ1-4, with TRBD1 identical over 7 bases. CDR3 size: 18 residues. Germline-derived CDR1 and CDR2 are MGHDK and SYGVNS. Unmatched junction bases numbered 14, after V lost 0 bases and J lost 7 bases. The CDR3 region has the DNA TGTGCCAGCAGTGAATATCGAGGACAGGTGCCCTTACGTGAAAAACTGTTTTTT. The encoded protein is CASSEYRGQVPLREKLFF. Using reference TRBV25-1 and TRBJ1-4 for the parts outside the CDR3, the full variable domain is EADIYQTPRYLVIGTGKKITLECSQTMGHDKMYWYQQDPGMELHLIHYSYGVNSTEKGDLSSESTVSRIRTEHFPLTLESARPSHTSQYLCASSEYRGQVPLREKLFFGSGTQLSVL.

A few counts support this clone. CDR3 coding DNA: TGTGCCAGCAGCCAAGTTCGAGGCCCGAACACTGAAGCTTTCTTT. Protein: CASSQVRGPNTEAFF. The chain uses TRBV3-1 (or the pseudogene TRBV3-2) and TRBJ1-1; D is uncertain. Looked up from germline, CDR1 is LGHDT and CDR2 is YNNKEL (reference sequence). V lost 1 base and J lost 1, with 10 bases in between. This CDR3 spans 15 amino acids.

This chain connects TRBV5-5 to TRBJ1-4; D gene ambiguous. With 7 bases removed from V and 6 bases from J, the gap between germline ends came to 22 bases. The CDR3 loop spans 16 amino acids. Germline V gene lookup returns CDR1 SGHKS and CDR2 YYEKEE (reference sequence). The CDR3 sequence: CASRPHRASADEKLFF. The CDR3 DNA reads as TGTGCCAGCCGACCACATCGGGCGTCTGCGGATGAAAAACTGTTTTTT. The variable domain in full, completed from reference TRBV5-5 and TRBJ1-4, reads DAGVTQSPTHLIKTRGQQVTLRCSPISGHKSVSWYQQVLGQGPQFIFQYYEKEERGRGNFPDRFSARQFPNYSSELNVNALLLGDSALYLCASRPHRASADEKLFFGSGTQLSVL.

This chain joins TRBV28 and TRBJ2-7; 9 nucleotides line up with TRBD2. This CDR3 is built from 15 residues. Germline CDR1 reads MDHEN; CDR2 reads SYDVKM. Losses at the gene ends were 5 bases for V and 5 bases for J; bases not matched to a gene: 10. The CDR3 protein is CASSLAGLVSDEQYF. The DNA for the CDR3 is TGTGCCAGCAGTCTAGCGGGACTAGTTAGCGACGAGCAGTACTTC.

The chain employs TRBV11-2 and TRBJ1-1; 8 bases fit TRBD1. The length of the CDR3 is 14 residues. With V trimmed by 2 bases and J by 13 bases, 12 bases remained unmatched. Germline CDR1 is SGHAT and CDR2 is FQNNGV. The CDR3 DNA is TGTGCCAGCAGCTTAAGAGGGACAGGCGCCCGAGGTTTCTTT. Amino acid sequence: CASSLRGTGARGFF.

This clone has only a few counts. J is TRBJ2-7 and V is TRBV6-5, with a tentative D call TRBD2 (6 bases). This CDR3 spans 14 amino acids. The germline CDR1 and CDR2 sequences are MNHEY and SVGAGI. Trimming left V 8 bases short and J 4 bases short, with 18 bases between. CDR3 loop: CASLAGLSTYEQYF. CDR3 nucleotides: TGTGCCAGCTTGGCGGGACTCTCGACTTACGAGCAGTACTTC.

The V call is TRBV27, the J call TRBJ2-7; no firm D call. CDR1 and CDR2 from the germline V gene are MNHEY and SMNVEV (reference sequence). The CDR3 extends over 15 amino acids. V shed 6 bases and J shed 4 bases, with 19 bases lying between them. DNA of the CDR3: TGTGCCAGCAGCCGCAAGACGGGTGATAGATACGAGCAGTACTTC. This codes for CASSRKTGDRYEQYF.

The chain uses TRBV4-1 and TRBJ1-1; possibly TRBD1 for D (6 bases). The CDR3 has 13 amino acids. V dropped 2 bases and J dropped 5 bases, with 9 bases sitting between them. Per the germline V gene, CDR1 is MGHRA and CDR2 is YSYEKL. This CDR3 reads CASSQQGRTEAFF. The CDR3 DNA follows: TGCGCCAGCAGCCAACAGGGGCGGACTGAAGCTTTCTTT.

This clone was picked up one time. V and J are TRBV29-1 and TRBJ1-2; no clear D. V lost 3 bases and J lost 4, with 9 bases in between. CDR1 and CDR2 (germline): SQVTM, ANQGSEA. CDR3 length: 12 residues. The CDR3 DNA is TGCAGCGTTGAGGGAACCCCCTATGGCTACACCTTC. It yields the protein CSVEGTPYGYTF. Based on the CDR3 plus reference TRBV29-1 and TRBJ1-2, the full variable domain is SAVISQKPSRDICQRGTSLTIQCQVDSQVTMMFWYRQQPGQSLTLIATANQGSEATYESGFVIDKFPISRPNLTFSTLTVSNMSPEDSSIYLCSVEGTPYGYTFGSGTRLTVV.

The rearrangement links TRBV7-9 to TRBJ1-1, with D possibly being TRBD1 (5 bases). CDR3 length equals 12 residues. Trimming cost V 5 bases and J 7 bases, with 11 bases left between them. The V gene's germline CDR1 is SEHNR and CDR2 FQNEAQ (reference sequence). The CDR3 protein is CASSPGGGEAFF. CDR3 DNA: TGTGCCAGCAGCCCCGGGGGAGGTGAAGCTTTCTTT.

This clone was observed once. The CDR3 DNA reads TGTGCCAGCAGCCAGGGACAGCCACCCTACGAGCAGTACTTC. It is translated as CASSQGQPPYEQYF. The rearrangement links TRBV3-1 (or the pseudogene TRBV3-2) to TRBJ2-7; 7 positions match TRBD1. This CDR3 comprises 14 residues. The V and J ends lost 3 bases and 2 bases, in that order; junction bases with no gene match: 4. Germline V gene data show CDR1 as LGHDT and CDR2 as YNNKEL (reference sequence).

The chain links TRBV28 to TRBJ1-6, with D possibly being TRBD1 (5 bases). The ends were cut back, 5 bases at V and 10 bases at J, with 12 bases in the middle. The CDR3 sequence is 13 residues long. Germline CDR1 and CDR2: MDHEN and SYDVKM. CDR3 DNA: TGTGCCAGCAGTGGAGGGGTTCGGTCACCCCTCCACTTT. This codes for CASSGGVRSPLHF.

The V call is TRBV12-3 or TRBV12-4, the J call TRBJ1-2; 8 nucleotides agree with TRBD1. This CDR3 is 12 amino acids long. CDR3 sequence: CAIRGRNYGYTF. DNA of the CDR3: TGTGCGATCAGGGGGCGTAACTATGGCTACACCTTC.

The chain uses TRBV27 and TRBJ2-3; the D gene is possibly TRBD2 (6 bases). In germline, CDR1 is MNHEY, CDR2 SMNVEV (reference sequence). The CDR3 extends over 17 amino acids. Between the trimmed V and J ends, which lost 6 bases and 2 bases, there was a span of 21 bases. Written as DNA, the CDR3 is TGTGCCAGCAGGCCGCGGGGAACGCCATTTATCACAGATACGCAGTATTTT. It specifies CASRPRGTPFITDTQYF.

This clone was seen just once. This sequence joins TRBV11-3 and TRBJ2-7; no definite D call. The CDR3 runs to 13 residues. Germline assignment: CDR1 SGHNT and CDR2 YENEEA. Trimming stripped 5 bases from V and 3 bases from J, with 11 bases between. The CDR3 nucleotides read TGTGCCAGCAGCCCGACTGGAAACTACGAGCAGTACTTC. Amino acid sequence: CASSPTGNYEQYF.

This chain uses TRBV4-1 with TRBJ1-2; no clear D. The germline CDR1 and CDR2 sequences are MGHRA and YSYEKL. This CDR3 contains 16 residues. V was shortened by 1 base and J by 1 base, with 13 bases between the two germline ends. The chain's CDR3 is CASSQVLQGYNYGYTF. In nucleotides, the CDR3 is TGCGCCAGCAGCCAAGTATTGCAAGGATATAACTATGGCTACACCTTC.